The rows below give T cell receptor beta chains drawn from one sample of a study of blood T cell repertoires in COVID-19. Clones were sequenced by immunoSEQ multiplex PCR, and TCRdb holds only the in-frame ones, with some missing. This table holds some 80,000 clones, 88% found once. Material for sequencing was peripheral blood. The source of these receptors is a human donor in a cohort sampled during active COVID-19. CDR3s include the opening cysteine and the closing phenylalanine or tryptophan. The D gene is left open where the match is weak. Clone size is stated in some rows and not others, as once, few, many or a class when expanded.

cdr3_aa | cdr3_nt | d_call | clone_size | j_call | v_call
CASGLAGGSYNEQFF | TGTGCCAGCGGGTTAGCGGGGGGTTCCTACAATGAGCAGTTCTTC | TRBD2 | - | TRBJ2-1 | TRBV27
CASSLRGGEAFF | TGTGCCAGCAGTTTACGGGGGGGTGAAGCTTTCTTT | - | - | TRBJ1-1 | TRBV28
CASSSPGQPKETQYF | TGTGCCAGCAGTTCCCCGGGACAGCCTAAAGAGACCCAGTACTTC | TRBD1 | - | TRBJ2-5 | TRBV27
CASSDPGDSKNIQYF | TGTGCCAGCAGTGACCCAGGGGACAGCAAAAACATTCAGTACTTC | TRBD1 | - | TRBJ2-4 | TRBV6-6
CASRQRGNGFEAFF | TGTGCCAGCAGACAAAGAGGGAATGGGTTTGAAGCTTTCTTT | - | - | TRBJ1-1 | TRBV3-1/TRBV3-2
CASSQDHGTGGYTF | TGCGCCAGCAGCCAAGATCATGGGACAGGGGGCTACACCTTC | TRBD1 | - | TRBJ1-2 | TRBV4-3
CASSMWGGPNTEAFF | TGTGCCAGTAGTATGTGGGGGGGCCCGAACACTGAAGCTTTCTTT | - | - | TRBJ1-1 | TRBV19
CASISGDGRYEQYF | TGTGCCAGTATTTCGGGGGACGGTAGGTACGAGCAGTACTTC | - | - | TRBJ2-7 | TRBV19
CASSSDAGTVSYEQYF | TGTGCCAGTAGTTCGGATGCCGGGACAGTTTCCTACGAGCAGTACTTC | TRBD1 | - | TRBJ2-7 | TRBV19
CASSESRRQGMGAFF | TGCGCCAGCAGTGAGTCCAGGCGACAGGGGATGGGAGCTTTCTTT | TRBD1 | - | TRBJ1-1 | TRBV10-1
CASSFQGGDGYTF | TGTGCCAGCAGCTTCCAGGGCGGCGATGGCTACACCTTC | - | - | TRBJ1-2 | TRBV7-3
CASSHSRGDTQYF | TGTGCCAGCAGCCACTCCCGGGGAGATACGCAGTATTTT | - | - | TRBJ2-3 | TRBV7-3
CASHAGGFYNEQFF | TGTGCCAGTCACGCGGGAGGGTTCTACAATGAGCAGTTCTTC | TRBD2 | - | TRBJ2-1 | TRBV19
CASSYRLAGEGETQYF | TGTGCCAGCAGTTACCGCCTAGCGGGCGAAGGGGAGACCCAGTACTTC | TRBD2 | - | TRBJ2-5 | TRBV6-6
CASRANMGNQPQHF | TGTGCCAGTAGGGCAAACATGGGCAATCAGCCCCAGCATTTT | - | - | TRBJ1-5 | TRBV19
CASSERTATGNTIYF | TGTGCCAGCAGTGAACGGACAGCTACTGGAAACACCATATATTTT | - | - | TRBJ1-3 | TRBV2
CASRQPLRGNQPQHF | TGTGCCAGCAGACAGCCCCTCAGGGGCAATCAGCCCCAGCATTTT | - | - | TRBJ1-5 | TRBV27
CASSLGGPGADTQYF | TGCGCCAGCAGCTTGGGGGGCCCGGGGGCAGATACGCAGTATTTT | - | few | TRBJ2-3 | TRBV5-1
CASSVELATYNEQFF | TGTGCCAGCAGCGTAGAGCTAGCGACATACAATGAGCAGTTCTTC | - | - | TRBJ2-1 | TRBV9
CASRPDAGGPGELFF | TGTGCCAGCAGACCCGACGCCGGGGGGCCCGGGGAGCTGTTTTTT | - | - | TRBJ2-2 | TRBV6-4
CASSKGGESNQPQHF | TGTGCCAGCTCAAAAGGAGGGGAAAGCAATCAGCCCCAGCATTTT | - | - | TRBJ1-5 | TRBV18
CASSTRSGNEKLFF | TGTGCCAGTAGTACGAGGTCTGGTAATGAAAAACTGTTTTTT | - | - | TRBJ1-4 | TRBV19
CASSLNQGATDTQYF | TGTGCCAGCAGTTTAAATCAGGGGGCTACAGATACGCAGTATTTT | TRBD1 | - | TRBJ2-3 | TRBV28
CASSTVRQDLGYTF | TGTGCCAGTAGTACCGTCCGACAGGATCTGGGCTACACCTTC | - | - | TRBJ1-2 | TRBV19
CASKRKGANIEAFF | TGTGCCAGCAAACGGAAGGGGGCGAATATAGAAGCTTTCTTT | TRBD1 | - | TRBJ1-1 | TRBV3-1/TRBV3-2
CASRSRREVVNTQYF | TGTGCCAGCAGATCTCGGCGGGAGGTTGTAAATACGCAGTATTTT | TRBD2 | few | TRBJ2-3 | TRBV2
CASSYFMTGRTANYGYTF | TGTGCCAGCAGTTACTTCATGACAGGAAGAACAGCTAACTATGGCTACACCTTC | - | - | TRBJ1-2 | TRBV28
CASSLDRGPNTEAFF | TGCGCCAGCAGCTTGGATAGGGGCCCGAACACTGAAGCTTTCTTT | - | once | TRBJ1-1 | TRBV5-1
CASSWESSSYNSPLHF | TGTGCCAGCAGTTGGGAGTCAAGCTCCTATAATTCACCCCTCCACTTT | - | - | TRBJ1-6 | TRBV7-2
CASSEYLGGAHSYEQYF | TGTGCCAGCAGTGAATATTTGGGGGGTGCTCACTCCTACGAGCAGTACTTC | - | - | TRBJ2-7 | TRBV25-1
CATKLPEDYNEQFF | TGTGCCACCAAACTTCCGGAGGATTACAATGAGCAGTTCTTC | - | - | TRBJ2-1 | TRBV6-6
CASSPEGNIQYF | TGTGCCAGCTCACCAGAGGGAAACATTCAGTACTTC | - | - | TRBJ2-4 | TRBV18
CASSLTENTEAFF | TGTGCCAGCAGCCTGACAGAGAACACTGAAGCTTTCTTT | - | - | TRBJ1-1 | TRBV12-3/TRBV12-4
CASSQGGQGFSGYTF | TGCGCCAGCAGCCAAGGGGGACAGGGATTCTCTGGCTACACCTTC | TRBD1 | - | TRBJ1-2 | TRBV4-3
CASKAGGVRTEAFF | TGTGCCAGCAAGGCGGGGGGGGTAAGAACTGAAGCTTTCTTT | - | - | TRBJ1-1 | TRBV3-1/TRBV3-2
CASRPSLGERERDTQYF | TGTGCAAGTCGCCCGTCCCTAGGGGAGCGGGAGAGGGATACGCAGTATTTT | - | - | TRBJ2-3 | TRBV12-2
CASSLSTGIGNTIYF | TGTGCCAGCAGCTTGAGTACGGGGATCGGAAACACCATATATTTT | - | - | TRBJ1-3 | TRBV5-4
CASSQGSGTGREKLFF | TGCGCCAGCAGCCAAGGCTCCGGGACAGGGAGGGAAAAACTGTTTTTT | TRBD1 | - | TRBJ1-4 | TRBV4-3
CASSTGVVDTEAFF | TGTGCCAGCAGCACAGGGGTGGTGGACACTGAAGCTTTCTTT | TRBD1 | - | TRBJ1-1 | TRBV27
CASSQAGVDGYTF | TGCGCCAGCAGCCAAGCGGGGGTAGATGGCTACACCTTC | - | - | TRBJ1-2 | TRBV4-3
CASSRAGGNQPQHF | TGTGCCAGCAGCCGGGCAGGGGGAAATCAGCCCCAGCATTTT | TRBD1 | once | TRBJ1-5 | TRBV3-1/TRBV3-2
CASSLQQNQPQHF | TGTGCCAGCAGCTTACAACAGAATCAGCCCCAGCATTTT | - | - | TRBJ1-5 | TRBV7-6
CASSQRTGTSGLNEQFF | TGTGCCAGCAGCCAACGTACCGGGACTAGCGGACTCAATGAGCAGTTCTTC | TRBD2 | - | TRBJ2-1 | TRBV4-2
CASRAASYEQYF | TGTGCCAGCAGGGCGGCCTCGTACGAGCAGTACTTC | - | - | TRBJ2-7 | TRBV25-1
CASSALEHYGYTF | TGTGCCAGTAGTGCGTTGGAGCACTATGGCTACACCTTC | - | once | TRBJ1-2 | TRBV19
CASTTYNEQFF | TGTGCCAGCACCACCTACAATGAGCAGTTCTTC | - | - | TRBJ2-1 | TRBV6-5
CASSAYVPGTGESGYTF | TGTGCCAGCAGTGCTTACGTCCCCGGGACAGGGGAGTCTGGCTACACCTTC | TRBD1 | - | TRBJ1-2 | TRBV6-1
CASSSPGNTEAFF | TGTGCCAGCAGTTCTCCCGGGAACACTGAAGCTTTCTTT | - | once | TRBJ1-1 | TRBV28
CASSLRGSAQETQYF | TGTGCCAGCAGCCTCCGTGGTAGCGCTCAAGAGACCCAGTACTTC | - | once | TRBJ2-5 | TRBV3-1/TRBV3-2
CASSYDRGRGQPQHF | TGTGCCAGCAGTTACGATCGGGGCAGGGGACAGCCCCAGCATTTT | - | once | TRBJ1-5 | TRBV6-5
CASSQRQDNSPLHF | TGTGCCAGCTCACAAAGACAGGATAATTCACCCCTCCACTTT | - | - | TRBJ1-6 | TRBV18
CSARVYTQYF | TGCAGTGCTAGAGTCTATACGCAGTATTTT | - | - | TRBJ2-3 | TRBV20-1
CASSPSGNDEQYF | TGTGCCAGCTCACCAAGCGGGAACGACGAGCAGTACTTC | TRBD2 | - | TRBJ2-7 | TRBV18
CASSLAQGASYEQYF | TGTGCCAGCAGCTTAGCACAGGGAGCATCCTACGAGCAGTACTTC | - | - | TRBJ2-7 | TRBV7-9
CAWSVLRTGGLGYTF | TGTGCCTGGAGTGTACTAAGGACAGGGGGTTTGGGCTACACCTTC | TRBD1 | few | TRBJ1-2 | TRBV30